This TCR beta chain was documented in a study of blood T cell repertoires in COVID-19. The overall study: Collection of acute and convalescent COVID-19 samples took place in the United States, Italy and Spain.

Germline V gene lookup returns CDR1 SEHNR and CDR2 FQNEAQ (reference sequence). There are 14 residues in the CDR3. V dropped 6 bases and J dropped 8; count of bases not matched to a gene: 9. TCRdb keeps only in-frame clones here, not all; method: immunoSEQ multiplex PCR. The table has about 38,000 clones, 70% to 90% seen once; the top ten hold around 5.1%. This receptor was taken from a man between 60 and 70 years old with COVID-19, enrolled during active disease. Sequences were obtained from peripheral blood. The chain has TRBV7-9 and TRBJ2-1; 8 positions match TRBD1. CDR3 sequence reads: CASSQGAHIHEQFF. Written as DNA, the CDR3 is TGTGCCAGCAGTCAGGGGGCGCATATCCATGAGCAGTTCTTC.